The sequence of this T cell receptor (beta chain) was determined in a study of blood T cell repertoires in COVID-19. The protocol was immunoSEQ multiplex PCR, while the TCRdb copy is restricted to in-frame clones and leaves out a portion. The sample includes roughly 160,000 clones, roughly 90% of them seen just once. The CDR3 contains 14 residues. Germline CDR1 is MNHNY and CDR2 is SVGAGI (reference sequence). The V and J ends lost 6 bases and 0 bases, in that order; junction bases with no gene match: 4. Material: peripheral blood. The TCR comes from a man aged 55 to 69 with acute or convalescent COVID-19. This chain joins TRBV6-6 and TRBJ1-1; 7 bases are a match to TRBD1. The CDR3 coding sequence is TGTGCCAGCAGCCTACAGGGGTTGAACACTGAAGCTTTCTTT. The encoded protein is CASSLQGLNTEAFF.